The next 27 T cell receptor beta chains were all read from a single sample in a study of shared clonotypes between healthy human individuals. CD45RO negativity and positive selection for CCR7 defined naive CD8 cells, a population that excluded terminally differentiated effector memory CD45RA+ cells. TCRdb's table, derived via immunoSEQ multiplex PCR, lists solely in-frame clones and lacks some. The repertoire includes about 680,000 clones, 92% of them detected once, and approximately 22% sits in the top ten. Specimen: naive CD8+ T cells sorted from blood. The receptors were sampled from a man aged 25-45 years in good health.

This rearrangement joins TRBV7-6 to TRBJ2-5; either TRBD1 or TRBD2 may fit D (5 bases each). CDR1 is SGHVS, CDR2 FNYEAQ, per germline. Trimming pared 6 bases from V and 6 bases from J, leaving 14 bases between. The CDR3 length is 13 residues. The CDR3 loop is CASRGELYQTQYF. DNA for the CDR3: TGTGCCAGCAGGGGGGAGCTCTATCAGACCCAGTACTTC.

The J gene is TRBJ2-2, the V gene TRBV4-1; 11 positions match TRBD1. The trim removed 1 base at V and 11 bases at J, leaving 6 bases unmatched. Per the germline V gene, CDR1 is MGHRA and CDR2 is YSYEKL. CDR3 length equals 15 residues. The CDR3 nucleotides read TGCGCCAGCAGCCAAGTCGGACAGGGGGCGCGTGAGCTGTTTTTT. Translated: CASSQVGQGARELFF.

The chain has TRBV11-2 and TRBJ2-7; D ambiguous. Germline CDR1 and CDR2: SGHAT and FQNNGV. The CDR3 contains 15 residues. Deletions cut 5 bases from V and 3 bases from J, with 17 bases between. CDR3 DNA: TGTGCCAGCAGCCCGAATCCCACTTCGGACTACGAGCAGTACTTC. It encodes CASSPNPTSDYEQYF.

The CDR3 DNA is TGTGCCAGCATAGGGCTAGCGGCCTACAATGAGCAGTTCTTC. Translated: CASIGLAAYNEQFF. The genes are TRBV7-9 and TRBJ2-1; 7 nucleotides line up with TRBD2. The germline V gene has CDR1 SEHNR and CDR2 FQNEAQ (reference sequence). Trimming at V came to 7 bases and at J to 2 bases, leaving 5 bases not matched to a gene. There are 14 residues in the CDR3.

The V call is TRBV9, the J call TRBJ2-7, with 8 positions matching TRBD2. This CDR3 has 15 residues. J was trimmed by 4 bases and V by 4 bases; bases with no gene match: 10. Germline CDR1 and CDR2: SGDLS and YYNGEE. CDR3: CASSPEAGTRYEQYF. The CDR3 DNA is TGTGCCAGCAGCCCCGAGGCAGGGACTAGGTACGAGCAGTACTTC.

V is TRBV27 and J is TRBJ2-3; D unclear. Trimming removed 0 bases at V and 6 bases at J, with 7 bases between. The germline V gene has CDR1 MNHEY and CDR2 SMNVEV (reference sequence). The CDR3 runs 13 residues. The CDR3 protein is CASSLSGDDTQYF. The CDR3 coding sequence is TGTGCCAGCAGTTTATCTGGCGACGATACGCAGTATTTT.

With regard to this clone: Mismatch with germline at one junction end may stem from a read error. V usage is TRBV7-7 and J usage is TRBJ2-3, with D maybe TRBD2 (6 bases). Germline V gene lookup returns CDR1 SSHAT and CDR2 FNYEAQ (reference sequence). The CDR3 length is 15 residues. This CDR3 reads CASSLEGGGTDTQYF. CDR3 DNA: TGTGCTAGCAGCTTAGAGGGCGGGGGCACAGATACGCAGTATTTT.

J is TRBJ2-3 and V is TRBV28, with a possible D match to TRBD2 (6 bases). CDR1 and CDR2 (germline): MDHEN, SYDVKM. This CDR3 has 17 amino acids. V was clipped by 4 bases and J by 2 bases, with 19 bases between them. CDR3: CASSWGTRERDTDTQYF. The CDR3 coding sequence is TGTGCCAGCAGTTGGGGGACGCGGGAAAGGGACACAGATACGCAGTATTTT.

Written as DNA, the CDR3 is TGTGCCAGCAGCGTAGCGAGTCAGGGACACGAGCAGTACTTC. Protein: CASSVASQGHEQYF. This chain links TRBV9 with TRBJ2-7, with D possibly being TRBD1 or TRBD2 (5 bases each). Germline V lookup: CDR1 SGDLS, CDR2 YYNGEE. This CDR3 region has 14 residues. V lost 0 bases and J 5 bases, leaving 12 bases between the germline ends.

This clone was seen just once. The chain is built from TRBV28 and TRBJ2-1; 8 bases align to TRBD2. CDR1 and CDR2 (germline): MDHEN, SYDVKM. V was clipped by 1 base and J by 1 base; unmatched bases: 6. The CDR3 totals 17 residues. The CDR3 loop reads CASSLSGLAGSYNEQFF. The CDR3, as DNA: TGTGCCAGCAGTTTATCCGGACTAGCAGGGTCCTACAATGAGCAGTTCTTC.

The V and J genes are TRBV5-5 and TRBJ2-7; 9 bases align to TRBD1. V was clipped by 0 bases and J by 6 bases; unmatched bases: 4. The CDR3 consists of 14 residues. Germline V gives CDR1 SGHKS, CDR2 YYEKEE (reference sequence). CDR3 loop: CASSLDRGPGEQYF. CDR3 nucleotides: TGTGCCAGCAGCTTGGACAGGGGGCCTGGCGAGCAGTACTTC.

This clone has a single count. This chain links TRBV19 with TRBJ1-1, with D possibly TRBD1 on 6 matching bases. This CDR3 contains 16 residues. Germline CDR1 and CDR2: LNHDA and SQIVND (reference sequence). The germline V and J ends were trimmed by 0 bases and 4 bases, with 15 bases remaining between them. Here the CDR3 DNA reads TGTGCCAGTAGTATAGATGGCAGGGGCAAGGGCACTGAAGCTTTCTTT. Translation gives CASSIDGRGKGTEAFF. The full variable domain, in which reference TRBV19 and TRBJ1-1 provide the parts outside the CDR3, is DGGITQSPKYLFRKEGQNVTLSCEQNLNHDAMYWYRQDPGQGLRLIYYSQIVNDFQKGDIAEGYSVSREKKESFPLTVTSAQKNPTAFYLCASSIDGRGKGTEAFFGQGTRLTVV.

This chain uses TRBV28 with TRBJ1-1; maybe TRBD1 (6 bases). The V gene lost 6 bases and the J gene lost 4 bases, with 15 bases spanning the gap. This CDR3 has 14 residues. Germline CDR1 is MDHEN and CDR2 is SYDVKM. The CDR3 bases are TGTGCCAGCAGGCAAGGGGGAAGTCTCACTGAAGCTTTCTTT. Translated: CASRQGGSLTEAFF.

In DNA, the CDR3 is TGTGCCAGTAGTATAGATCTATCGACGGTTTGGGAGAACACTGAAGCTTTCTTT. Protein sequence: CASSIDLSTVWENTEAFF. V is TRBV19 and J is TRBJ1-1, with D unclear. CDR3 length equals 18 residues. The germline V and J ends were trimmed by 0 bases and 1 base, with 18 bases remaining between them. The germline V gene has CDR1 LNHDA and CDR2 SQIVND (reference sequence).

The V call is TRBV27, the J call TRBJ2-7; unclear D gene. CDR1 is MNHEY, CDR2 SMNVEV, per germline (reference sequence). With 3 bases removed from V and 2 bases from J, the gap between germline ends came to 11 bases. The CDR3 sequence is 14 residues long. DNA of the CDR3: TGTGCCAGCAGTTTTCCAGACCGAGCCTACGAGCAGTACTTC. This codes for CASSFPDRAYEQYF.

The CDR3 here is CASSSGRTGGNTEAFF. In DNA, the CDR3 is TGTGCCAGCAGCTCAGGACGGACAGGGGGGAACACTGAAGCTTTCTTT. The V gene is TRBV11-2, the J gene TRBJ1-1; 10 nucleotides line up with TRBD1. The CDR3 loop spans 16 amino acids. From germline, CDR1 is SGHAT and CDR2 FQNNGV. With V trimmed by 4 bases and J by 1 base, 6 bases remained unmatched.

This chain connects TRBV18 to TRBJ1-2; D call uncertain. V lost 3 bases and J lost 6, with 11 bases in between. This CDR3 has 13 residues. Germline loops: CDR1 KGHSH, CDR2 LQKENI. DNA for the CDR3: TGTGCCAGCTCACCTTGGGAAACGGATGGCTACACCTTC. Amino acids: CASSPWETDGYTF.

V and J are TRBV27 and TRBJ1-5; perhaps TRBD1 as D (5 bases). Germline V gene sequence: CDR1 MNHEY, CDR2 SMNVEV (reference sequence). The CDR3 runs 15 residues. Trimming took 3 bases from V and 7 from J, leaving 16 bases between them. CDR3 in DNA: TGTGCCAGCAGTTTTAGGCCCGACAGCGGCCAGCCCCAGCATTTT. It yields the protein CASSFRPDSGQPQHF.

This chain links TRBV5-1 with TRBJ2-7; 10 nucleotides line up with TRBD2. Per the germline V gene, CDR1 is SGHRS and CDR2 is YFSETQ. The CDR3 totals 15 residues. V gave up 0 bases and J gave up 3 bases; unmatched junction bases: 3. The CDR3 loop is CASSLEPSGSYEQYF. The CDR3 DNA reads TGCGCCAGCAGCTTGGAGCCTAGCGGGAGCTACGAGCAGTACTTC.

The chain uses TRBV7-6 and TRBJ2-7; perhaps TRBD1 as D (6 bases). The CDR3 has 15 residues. Looked up from germline, CDR1 is SGHVS and CDR2 is FNYEAQ. Trimming took 3 bases from V and 2 from J, leaving 14 bases between them. CDR3 DNA: TGTGCCAGCAGCTTGGGAACAGGACAGCCCTACGAGCAGTACTTC. Its translation: CASSLGTGQPYEQYF.

This clone was seen once. This chain uses TRBV7-6 with TRBJ2-7; D is tentatively TRBD1 or TRBD2 (6 bases each). Germline loops: CDR1 SGHVS, CDR2 FNYEAQ. The CDR3 has 16 amino acids. The germline V and J ends were trimmed by 5 bases and 2 bases, with 19 bases remaining between them. The DNA for the CDR3 is TGTGCCAGCAGCCCCATCCTAGGGGGAGGCGCCTACGAGCAGTACTTC. Residues: CASSPILGGGAYEQYF.

This chain joins TRBV5-6 and TRBJ1-2; D is perhaps TRBD1 (5 bases). V lost 4 bases to trimming and J lost 3 bases, with 13 bases between them. The germline V gene encodes CDR1 SGHDT and CDR2 YYEEEE. The CDR3 loop spans 14 amino acids. The CDR3: CASSTRTSDYGYTF. The CDR3 DNA sequence: TGTGCCAGCAGCACCCGGACATCCGACTATGGCTACACCTTC.

V and J are TRBV5-4 and TRBJ2-1; TRBD2 agrees at 10 bases. The germline gives CDR1 SGHNT, CDR2 YYREEE (reference sequence). The CDR3 contains 15 residues. With 1 base clipped from V and 8 bases from J, the junction kept 6 bases outside the gene matches. DNA for the CDR3: TGTGCCAGCAGCTTGTCGCTAGCGGGAGCCCATGAGCAGTTCTTC. Amino acids: CASSLSLAGAHEQFF.

J is TRBJ2-7 and V is TRBV30, with D possibly TRBD1 on 6 matching bases. Trimming stripped 2 bases from V and 3 bases from J, with 11 bases between. The CDR3 consists of 13 residues. Germline loops: CDR1 GTSNPN, CDR2 SVGIG (reference sequence). The CDR3 is CAWSHGQLYEQYF. CDR3 nucleotide sequence: TGTGCCTGGAGTCATGGACAGCTCTACGAGCAGTACTTC.

J is TRBJ2-5 and V is TRBV7-6, with D maybe TRBD2 (6 bases). In germline, CDR1 is SGHVS, CDR2 FNYEAQ. This CDR3 is 17 amino acids long. Trimming pared 1 base from V and 3 bases from J, leaving 18 bases between. Here the CDR3 reads CASSLEISGRPEETQYF. The DNA for the CDR3 is TGTGCCAGCAGCTTAGAGATTAGCGGCCGTCCCGAAGAGACCCAGTACTTC.

The CDR3 spells CASSLEGASIFYEQYF. CDR3 nucleotides: TGTGCCAGCAGTTTAGAAGGGGCGTCAATATTCTACGAGCAGTACTTC. The rearrangement links TRBV27 to TRBJ2-7; tentative D call: TRBD1 (5 bases). CDR3 length equals 16 residues. The germline V gene encodes CDR1 MNHEY and CDR2 SMNVEV (reference sequence). V lost 2 bases and J lost 3, with 17 bases in between.

The CDR3 sequence: CASSSEGVAQETQYF. For the CDR3, the DNA is TGTGCCAGCAGTTCGGAGGGCGTAGCCCAAGAGACCCAGTACTTC. The gene calls are TRBV7-2 and TRBJ2-5; TRBD2 is a possible D gene (6 bases). The length of the CDR3 is 15 residues. Trimming took off 6 bases at V and 1 base at J, with 15 bases between the two ends. Germline V gene lookup returns CDR1 SGHTA and CDR2 FQGNSA.